The T cell receptor (beta chain) described here comes from a study of T cell repertoires in cytomegalovirus infection. The overall study: Recently identified HLA-C-restricted CMV epitopes were used, and well-studied HLA-B-restricted CMV epitopes were used as well. Matching HLA type, along with CMV infection, was indicated by public TCR beta signatures.

V lost 3 bases and J 4 bases, leaving 14 bases between the germline ends. This CDR3 is 15 amino acids long. Germline V gene lookup returns CDR1 SGHDN and CDR2 FVKESK. Study-wide results and caveats: Cumulative public TCR beta family frequency identified CMV carriers with the relevant HLA. The ex vivo response was dominated by HLA-C-restricted CMV-specific TCR beta clonotypes.

In this sample, this clonotype turned up many times. Its antigen is still unknown. TCRdb re-called the reads through MiXCR, storing one row per CDR3 protein. The data show roughly 920,000 distinct CDR3 sequences, roughly 30% seen once. This clonotype was sampled from a human donor in good health (CMV status not recorded). Some clones in this sample may be carry-over from other donors' samples. Sequenced here: cultured CD8+ T cells from PBMCs, sampled from culture after CMV antigen stimulation. This chain uses TRBV14 with TRBJ2-3; D remains ambiguous. CDR3 region: CASSHPQDPPDTQYF. In DNA, the CDR3 is TGTGCCAGCAGCCATCCTCAGGACCCTCCAGATACGCAGTATTTT.